This TCR beta chain comes out of a study of blood T cell repertoires in COVID-19. Study-wide context: The United States, Italy and Spain provided the acute and convalescent COVID-19 samples. T cells, B-cell-depleted T cells, or PBMCs provided the cDNA or gDNA that served as material.

The data were produced by immunoSEQ multiplex PCR, yet TCRdb's version contains in-frame clones alone and is incomplete. The sample has about 250,000 clones; approximately 90% are singletons. J was trimmed by 5 bases and V by 5 bases; bases with no gene match: 3. CDR1 and CDR2 from the germline V gene are PRHDT and FYEKMQ (reference sequence). The CDR3 consists of 16 residues. Sequenced: peripheral blood. This receptor was identified in a woman in her twenties or thirties with COVID-19, enrolled during active disease. This chain joins TRBV13 and TRBJ2-2; TRBD2 matches 15 bases. DNA for the CDR3: TGTGCCAGCAGCACCGGGACTAGCGGGAGGACCGGGGAGCTGTTTTTT. Translating it yields CASSTGTSGRTGELFF.